Listed below are T cell receptor beta chains from one sample, sequenced in a study of neoadjuvant anti-PD-1 for oral cavity cancer. Sequencing used immunoSEQ multiplex PCR; TCRdb keeps in-frame clones, though not all of them. The sample lists over 10,000 clones, over 50% occurring once. Sample: PBMCs, taken before nivolumab (anti-PD-1) treatment. The receptor set was obtained from a person aged 40-85 years with oral cavity squamous cell carcinoma. Each CDR3 is given with its conserved first and last residue. Fields, in order: V gene, J gene, CDR3 protein.

TRBV2	TRBJ1-2	CARERQGDYGYTF
TRBV7-6	TRBJ2-3	CASSPQGGGGTQYF
TRBV10-3	TRBJ2-7	CAISEKGLNEQYF
TRBV5-4	TRBJ2-5	CASSYSGGETQYF
TRBV2	TRBJ1-3	CASSVIGKGTSGNTIYF
TRBV7-9	TRBJ2-7	CASSLRSVSSYEQYF
TRBV5-1	TRBJ2-7	CASSRDDKEEQYF
TRBV25-1	TRBJ2-1	CASSDAGTSVKQFF
TRBV29-1	TRBJ2-1	CSFKSGTGSYNEQFF
TRBV7-2	TRBJ2-4	CASSSKNIQYF
TRBV6-4	TRBJ2-2	CASSLNTGGAVTGELFF
TRBV6-5	TRBJ1-6	CASSRQGWSGTPLHF
TRBV12-1	TRBJ2-3	CASSFPGVRADTQYF
TRBV10-1	TRBJ2-3	CASSESKTTSTDTQYF
TRBV7-8	TRBJ2-2	CASSPRRAGELFF
TRBV5-4	TRBJ2-7	CASSSSGGAYEQYF
TRBV7-2	TRBJ1-2	CASSPRGGLGYTF
TRBV5-1	TRBJ2-5	CASSDVGARGRETQYF
TRBV5-1	TRBJ1-1	CASSLGVRAEAFF
TRBV27	TRBJ2-2	CASSFDRILTGELFF
TRBV28	TRBJ1-5	CASSFPGNSNQPQHF
TRBV18	TRBJ2-2	CASSQIGELFF
TRBV29-1	TRBJ2-7	CSVLGALGGEQYF
TRBV11-2	TRBJ1-4	CASSPGRVNVVRSEKLFF
TRBV6-6	.	CASSYPGQGQYEQYF
TRBV29-1	TRBJ1-5	CSVEVSGNQPQHF
TRBV9	TRBJ2-1	CASSPLRAGTGSNEQFF
TRBV18	TRBJ1-1	CASSLFRDSSLGGTEAFF
TRBV19	TRBJ1-1	CASKKKVNSLQNTEAFF
TRBV5-1	TRBJ2-5	CASSFSQYQETQYF
TRBV5-5	TRBJ2-7	CASSRTSGNREYF